This is a list of T cell receptor beta chains from one sample in a study of T cell changes during pregnancy in multiple sclerosis. Libraries were prepared by immunoSEQ multiplex PCR; TCRdb keeps only in-frame clonotypes and omits some of them. In the table there are about 94,000 clones, approximately 95% of which are singletons. The specimen was peripheral blood, collected after pregnancy. Receptor source: a female donor with multiple sclerosis, enrolled in a pregnancy study. Both conserved end residues are part of each CDR3. D genes are given only for firm matches. Rows may omit the clone size; those that give it use once, few, many or a size class.

>16|TRBJ2-3|.|TRBV19|.
CASSIVEFSSTDTQYF
TGTGCCAGTAGTATCGTCGAGTTCTCTAGCACAGATACGCAGTATTTT
>12|TRBJ2-7|few|TRBV6-1|TRBD2
CASSGAGGGQYF
TGTGCCAGCAGTGGCGCGGGAGGGGGGCAGTACTTC
>17|TRBJ2-3|.|TRBV5-1|TRBD1
CASSSGTGLTSTDTQYF
TGCGCCAGCAGCTCCGGGACAGGACTGACTAGCACAGATACGCAGTATTTT
>16|TRBJ2-7|once|TRBV5-4|TRBD2
CASSFGLAGDPYEQYF
TGTGCCAGCAGCTTTGGACTAGCGGGAGATCCCTACGAGCAGTACTTC
>14|TRBJ1-1|.|TRBV27|TRBD1
CASSSPMTGRKAFF
TGTGCCAGCAGTTCCCCTATGACAGGGAGGAAAGCTTTCTTT
>19|TRBJ2-7|.|TRBV5-1|TRBD2
CASSLARLPTSGNGDEQYF
TGCGCCAGCAGCTTGGCCCGCCTTCCGACTAGCGGGAACGGGGACGAGCAGTACTTC
>14|TRBJ1-1|.|TRBV27|TRBD1
CASSLDRGLGEAFF
TGTGCCAGCAGTCTCGACAGGGGGCTAGGTGAAGCTTTCTTT
>16|TRBJ2-5|.|TRBV18|.
CASSPPPHSSQETQYF
TGTGCCAGCTCACCACCCCCCCACAGCTCCCAAGAGACCCAGTACTTC
>15|TRBJ1-2|.|TRBV5-4|.
CASSLVGGIGYGYTF
TGTGCCAGCAGCTTGGTAGGAGGGATTGGGTATGGCTACACCTTC
>16|TRBJ2-6|.|TRBV2|TRBD1
CASRRDSSPGANVLTF
TGTGCCAGCAGGAGGGACAGTTCGCCTGGGGCCAACGTCCTGACTTTC
>20|TRBJ1-1|.|TRBV4-1|.
CASSQDQGGQANWKNTEAFF
TGCGCCAGCAGCCAAGATCAAGGCGGGCAGGCCAATTGGAAGAACACTGAAGCTTTCTTT
>15|TRBJ2-7|.|TRBV6-1|TRBD1
CASGAEGAPLDEQYF
TGTGCCAGTGGAGCCGAGGGGGCACCCCTCGACGAGCAGTACTTC
>15|TRBJ2-1|.|TRBV7-9|TRBD2
CASSLVAGVFNEQFF
TGTGCCAGCAGCTTAGTAGCGGGAGTCTTCAATGAGCAGTTCTTC
>13|TRBJ2-7|few|TRBV19|.
CASTRQAVYEQYF
TGTGCCAGTACTAGACAGGCAGTCTACGAGCAGTACTTC
>13|TRBJ2-2|.|TRBV6-4|.
CASSDTVTGELFF
TGTGCCAGCAGTGACACGGTCACCGGGGAGCTGTTTTTT
>14|TRBJ1-5|.|TRBV10-3|.
CAISENILFQPQHF
TGTGCCATCAGTGAGAATATTCTGTTTCAGCCCCAGCATTTT
>13|TRBJ1-2|.|TRBV30|.
CAWSDGISYGYTF
TGTGCCTGGAGTGACGGTATTTCGTATGGCTACACCTTC
>14|TRBJ1-1|.|TRBV30|.
CAWSPRGWDTEAFF
TGTGCCTGGAGTCCTCGGGGATGGGACACTGAAGCTTTCTTT
>16|TRBJ2-1|.|TRBV11-2|TRBD1
CASSLGTGTGRDEQFF
TGTGCCAGCAGCTTAGGAACCGGGACAGGCAGGGATGAGCAGTTCTTC
>16|TRBJ2-1|.|TRBV4-2|TRBD2
CASSIGSGGSYNEQFF
TGTGCCAGCAGCATCGGGTCGGGGGGATCTTACAATGAGCAGTTCTTC
>17|TRBJ2-7|.|TRBV5-5|TRBD2
CASSAHRTSGRLYEQYF
TGTGCCAGCAGCGCACACCGGACTAGCGGGAGGTTATACGAGCAGTACTTC
>16|TRBJ1-2|.|TRBV7-3|TRBD1
CASRRWPGQGAGGYTF
TGTGCCAGCAGGCGATGGCCGGGACAGGGGGCTGGCGGCTACACCTTC
>13|TRBJ2-2|.|TRBV6-4|.
CASSDSDTGELFF
TGTGCCAGCAGTGATAGCGACACCGGGGAGCTGTTTTTT
>13|TRBJ1-5|.|TRBV4-1|.
CASSQGGGQPQHF
TGCGCCAGCAGCCAAGGGGGGGGTCAGCCCCAGCATTTT
>19|TRBJ2-1|.|TRBV29-1|TRBD2
CSVVLWLAGGPSSYNEQFF
TGCAGCGTTGTGTTGTGGTTAGCGGGAGGACCGAGCTCCTACAATGAGCAGTTCTTC
>14|TRBJ2-1|.|TRBV19|TRBD2
CASSAGGEYNEQFF
TGTGCCAGTAGTGCGGGAGGCGAATACAATGAGCAGTTCTTC
>14|TRBJ1-1|.|TRBV18|.
CASSPLPTVGEAFF
TGTGCCAGCTCACCACTACCGACAGTAGGTGAAGCTTTCTTT
>12|TRBJ2-7|.|TRBV11-2|.
CASSFQGGEQYF
TGTGCCAGCAGCTTCCAGGGGGGAGAGCAGTACTTC
>11|TRBJ2-3|.|TRBV29-1|.
CSSGETDTQYF
TGCAGCTCGGGAGAGACAGATACGCAGTATTTT
>13|TRBJ2-3|.|TRBV6-5|TRBD2
CASTSGLGLAQYF
TGTGCCAGCACCTCCGGGCTGGGACTAGCTCAGTATTTT
>14|TRBJ2-1|.|TRBV28|.
CASEGIAGHNEQFF
TGTGCCAGTGAGGGCATTGCTGGACACAATGAGCAGTTCTTC
>14|TRBJ1-4|.|TRBV13|.
CASSGQGKDEKLFF
TGTGCCAGCAGCGGTCAGGGAAAAGATGAAAAACTGTTTTTT
>15|TRBJ2-1|.|TRBV19|.
CASSIEAGDYNEQFF
TGTGCCAGTAGTATAGAGGCAGGGGATTACAATGAGCAGTTCTTC
>15|TRBJ2-2|.|TRBV28|TRBD1
CASSGTGGNTGELFF
TGTGCCAGCAGCGGGACAGGGGGCAACACCGGGGAGCTGTTTTTT
>13|TRBJ2-1|.|TRBV28|.
CASSPPAGLEQFF
TGTGCCAGCAGTCCCCCCGCAGGTCTTGAGCAGTTCTTC
>13|TRBJ1-1|.|TRBV6-1|.
CASSEQGWTEAFF
TGTGCCAGCAGTGAACAGGGGTGGACTGAAGCTTTCTTT
>16|TRBJ1-5|.|TRBV28|.
CASSFSGGSSNQPQHF
TGTGCCAGCAGTTTCTCGGGAGGTTCTAGCAATCAGCCCCAGCATTTT
>14|TRBJ2-3|.|TRBV6-1|.
CASSGPHRADTQYF
TGTGCCAGCAGTGGTCCTCACAGGGCAGATACGCAGTATTTT
>14|TRBJ2-1|.|TRBV30|TRBD2
CAWSGTSRYNEQFF
TGTGCCTGGAGTGGGACTAGCCGCTACAATGAGCAGTTCTTC
>15|TRBJ2-7|.|TRBV19|.
CASSKGGRGAYEQYF
TGTGCCAGTAGTAAGGGGGGGCGAGGGGCCTACGAGCAGTACTTC
>15|TRBJ1-2|.|TRBV6-5|TRBD1
CASSKPKTGGYGYTF
TGTGCCAGCAGTAAGCCAAAGACAGGGGGCTATGGCTACACCTTC
>15|TRBJ2-7|.|TRBV10-3|.
CAISESGRTTYEQYF
TGTGCCATCAGTGAGTCAGGGCGGACAACCTACGAGCAGTACTTC
>13|TRBJ1-2|.|TRBV6-5|TRBD1
CASSGQAWNGYTF
TGTGCCAGCAGTGGACAGGCTTGGAATGGCTACACCTTC
>16|TRBJ2-2|.|TRBV7-8|.
CASSLGRQGNAGELFF
TGTGCCAGCAGCTTAGGTCGTCAGGGAAATGCGGGGGAGCTGTTTTTT
>14|TRBJ2-3|.|TRBV19|.
CASSMRRGPDTQYF
TGTGCCAGTAGTATGCGAAGGGGCCCAGATACGCAGTATTTT
>16|TRBJ1-3|.|TRBV2|.
CASSFSPTGSGNTIYF
TGTGCCAGCAGCTTCTCCCCAACAGGCTCTGGAAACACCATATATTTT
>14|TRBJ2-7|.|TRBV9|TRBD2
CASSPGGGRDEQYF
TGTGCCAGCAGCCCCGGTGGCGGGAGGGACGAGCAGTACTTC
>15|TRBJ1-1|.|TRBV7-9|.
CASSLGQILNTEAFF
TGTGCCAGCAGCTTAGGACAGATACTGAACACTGAAGCTTTCTTT
>13|TRBJ2-5|.|TRBV2|TRBD2
CATTGLGWETQYF
TGTGCCACTACGGGACTAGGGTGGGAGACCCAGTACTTC
>13|TRBJ2-4|.|TRBV28|TRBD2
CASGREAGNIQYF
TGTGCCAGCGGACGGGAGGCGGGGAACATTCAGTACTTC
>14|TRBJ1-5|.|TRBV7-9|.
CASSSDSSNQPQHF
TGTGCCAGCAGCTCGGACAGTAGCAATCAGCCCCAGCATTTT
>16|TRBJ2-3|once|TRBV27|TRBD2
CASSLLPGRATYTQYF
TGTGCCAGCAGTTTACTCCCCGGGAGGGCCACATATACGCAGTATTTT
>15|TRBJ1-4|.|TRBV19|TRBD1
CASSSPGQGNEKLFF
TGTGCCAGTAGTAGCCCGGGACAGGGGAATGAAAAACTGTTTTTT